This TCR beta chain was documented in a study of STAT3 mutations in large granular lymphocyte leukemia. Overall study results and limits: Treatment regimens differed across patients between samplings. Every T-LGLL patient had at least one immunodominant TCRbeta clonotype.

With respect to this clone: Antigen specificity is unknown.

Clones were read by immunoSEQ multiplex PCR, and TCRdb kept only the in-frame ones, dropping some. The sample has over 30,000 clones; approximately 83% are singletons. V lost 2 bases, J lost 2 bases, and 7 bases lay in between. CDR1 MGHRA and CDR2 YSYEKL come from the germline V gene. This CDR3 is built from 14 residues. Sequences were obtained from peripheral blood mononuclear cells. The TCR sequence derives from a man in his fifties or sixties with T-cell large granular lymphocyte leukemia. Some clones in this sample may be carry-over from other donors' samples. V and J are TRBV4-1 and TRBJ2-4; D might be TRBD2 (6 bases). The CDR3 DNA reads TGCGCCAGCAGCCAAAGCGGGTCCAAAAACATTCAGTACTTC. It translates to CASSQSGSKNIQYF.